Presented here are 6 T cell receptor beta chains from one specimen sequenced in a study of T cells in women clearing cervical HPV infection (dated by TCRdb to the late 2010s). Library construction relied on the immunoSEQ multiplex PCR assay. Entries here come from immuneACCESS through TCRdb and include only in-frame sequences with V and J called. Some clones fail to appear in such tables; in the studies checked, an unresolved V gene covers under half of the shortfall, and the cause of the remainder is unknown. The record for this sample contains 30,000 to 35,000 clones. The ten largest clonotypes hold around 20% of the sample. Sequenced input: blood buffy coat. These receptors were collected from a woman between 18 and 75 years old with a cervical HPV16 infection that either progressed to CIN3+ or cleared (not recorded which).

To note about this clone: The read finishes 3 residues shy of the CDR3 end, and the germline J gene is used to complete it. The rearrangement uses TRBV5-1 and TRBJ2-2; 9 positions match TRBD1. Looked up from germline, CDR1 is SGHRS and CDR2 is YFSETQ. CDR3 length equals 17 residues. J gave up 1 base and V 6 bases, and 10 bases lay outside the gene matches. The CDR3 protein is CASNPLGGQGNTGELFF. The sequenced part of the CDR3 DNA is TGCGCCAGCAACCCCCTAGGGGGACAGGGGAACACCGGGGAG.

In regard to this clone: Coverage ceases 3 residues before the CDR3 finishes, and the germline J gene fills in the end. V and J are TRBV20-1 and TRBJ2-5; D remains ambiguous. CDR3 length: 14 residues. The germline gives CDR1 DFQATT, CDR2 SNEGSKA (reference sequence). Trimming shortened V by 0 bases and J by 2 bases, and 10 bases separated the two germline ends. CDR3 DNA, as far as it was read: TGCAGTGCTAGAGATCCGCGCGGACAAGAGACC. Residues: CSARDPRGQET. The whole CDR3 protein reads CSARDPRGQETQYF.

Details on this clone: The read halts 3 residues ahead of the CDR3 end, with the missing end drawn from the germline J gene. The rearrangement joins TRBV2 to TRBJ2-5, with D perhaps matching TRBD1 or TRBD2 (5 bases each). The CDR3 covers 15 residues. Germline CDR1 SNHLY, CDR2 FYNNEI. V was trimmed by 8 bases and J by 5 bases, leaving 21 bases between them. CDR3 DNA (partial): TGTGCCAGCCAAGTCTTCAGAGGGCCAGGGGAGACC. As protein: CASQVFRGPGET. The full CDR3 protein is CASQVFRGPGETQYF.

In the case of this clone: The sequence runs out 3 residues before the end of the CDR3; the remainder is reconstructed from the germline J gene. The chain is built from TRBV30 and TRBJ1-1, with 7 positions matching TRBD1. Trimming cost V 2 bases and J 6 bases; bases outside gene matches: 12. CDR1 is GTSNPN and CDR2 is SVGIG in the germline V gene (reference sequence). The CDR3 is 15 residues long. The DNA read from the CDR3 is TGTGCCTGGAGTTGGGGAGACAGGGAGTCCGCTGAA. It is translated as CAWSWGDRESAE. From start to end, the CDR3 is CAWSWGDRESAEAFF.

To note about this clone: The read ends 3 residues before the CDR3 terminus; that terminus is restored from the germline J gene. The rearrangement uses TRBV18 and TRBJ2-7; D possibly corresponds to TRBD1 (6 bases). This CDR3 spans 16 amino acids. Trimming removed 5 bases at V and 1 base at J, with 18 bases between. CDR1 is KGHSH and CDR2 is LQKENI in the germline V gene. The CDR3 loop reads CASSATPRGLSYEQYF. The part of the CDR3 DNA that was read is TGTGCCAGCTCAGCAACCCCCAGGGGCCTATCCTACGAG.

About this clone: The CDR3 end falls 3 residues outside the read, so it is completed with the germline J gene. V is TRBV16 and J is TRBJ2-1; tentative D call: TRBD2 (5 bases). V lost 2 bases and J lost 5, with 7 bases in between. The CDR3 consists of 13 residues. Germline values: CDR1 KGHSY, CDR2 FQNENV. The CDR3 DNA, read in part, is TGTGCCAGCAGCCAAGACTACAACAATGAG. Its protein product is CASSQDYNNE. The whole CDR3 region reads CASSQDYNNEQFF.